The 13 T cell receptor beta chains in this list originate from one sample, sequenced in a study of identical twins. TCRdb passed the 5' RACE reads through MiXCR, listing each CDR3 protein once. The sample includes under 1 million distinct CDR3 sequences, 9% to 15% of them seen just once. A further study also used this sample, focusing on yellow fever vaccine responses in identical twins.

The sample was PBMCs. These receptors were taken from a woman between 18 and 29 years old in good health.

V gene TRBV5-1 combines with J gene TRBJ1-4; D is perhaps TRBD1 (6 bases). V was trimmed by 4 bases and J by 8 bases, leaving 15 bases between them. CDR3 length equals 14 residues. The V gene's germline CDR1 is SGHRS and CDR2 YFSETQ. In nucleotides, the CDR3 is TGCGCCAGCAGCCGAGGGGGGCTTACCGAAAAACTGTTTTTT. Its protein is CASSRGGLTEKLFF.

A few counts support this clonotype. The rearrangement joins TRBV24-1 to TRBJ2-4; D perhaps matches TRBD2 (5 bases). Germline-derived CDR1 and CDR2 are KGHDR and SFDVKD. The CDR3 runs to 20 residues. Trimming took 1 base from V and 5 from J, leaving 26 bases between them. As DNA, the CDR3 is TGTGCCACCAGTGATTTATGGGGATCGGGGATACCCGACTGGGAAAACATTCAGTACTTC. This codes for CATSDLWGSGIPDWENIQYF.

In this sample, this clonotype turned up a few times. The chain couples TRBV6-1 to TRBJ2-1, with 7 bases lining up with TRBD2. The V segment lost 5 bases and the J segment 3 bases; nucleotides outside the gene matches: 7. Germline loops: CDR1 MNHNS, CDR2 SASEGT. The CDR3 has 15 residues. The CDR3 sequence: CASSQSGTFYNEQFF. For the CDR3, the DNA is TGTGCCAGCAGTCAGAGCGGGACCTTCTACAATGAGCAGTTCTTC.

This clonotype was observed a few times. V gene TRBV18 combines with J gene TRBJ2-7; 7 bases agree with TRBD2. CDR3 length equals 14 residues. Germline V gene lookup returns CDR1 KGHSH and CDR2 LQKENI. In DNA, the CDR3 is TGTGCCAGCTCCCCACGCGGGGGAGACTACGAGCAGTACGTC. This codes for CASSPRGGDYEQYV.

V is TRBV28 and J is TRBJ2-1, with 7 positions matching TRBD1. This CDR3 has 19 residues. The germline CDR1 and CDR2 sequences are MDHEN and SYDVKM. After removal of 5 bases from V and 0 bases from J, the junction contained 16 bases not matched to a gene. DNA for the CDR3: TGTGCCAGCAGTCCCTTAGACAGGGACCCCAAAGGCTCCTACAATGAGCAGTTCTTC. It codes for CASSPLDRDPKGSYNEQFF.

The chain employs TRBV2 and TRBJ2-1; tentative D call: TRBD2 (6 bases). Germline CDR1 SNHLY, CDR2 FYNNEI. This CDR3 is built from 15 residues. Trimming took off 4 bases at V and 6 bases at J, with 16 bases between the two ends. The CDR3 reads CASSGLEGASNEQFF. CDR3 DNA sequence: TGTGCCAGCAGTGGGTTGGAGGGAGCGTCCAATGAGCAGTTCTTC.

This clonotype was recorded a few times. V and J are TRBV5-1 and TRBJ1-4; no clear D. This CDR3 region has 12 residues. Trimming pared 5 bases from V and 6 bases from J, leaving 8 bases between. The germline CDR1 and CDR2 sequences are SGHRS and YFSETQ. The CDR3 nucleotides are TGCGCCAGCAGGGGATCGGATGAAAAACTGTTTTTT. Encoded protein: CASRGSDEKLFF. Full variable domain (rest looked up from reference TRBV5-1 and TRBJ1-4): KAGVTQTPRYLIKTRGQQVTLSCSPISGHRSVSWYQQTPGQGLQFLFEYFSETQRNKGNFPGRFSGRQFSNSRSEMNVSTLELGDSALYLCASRGSDEKLFFGSGTQLSVL.

This clonotype was seen a few times. The chain combines TRBV12-3 or TRBV12-4 with TRBJ2-3; 11 bases fit TRBD2. With V trimmed by 5 bases and J by 2 bases, 3 bases remained unmatched. This CDR3 has 15 amino acids. The CDR3 is CASSASGGNTDTQYF. The CDR3 nucleotides are TGTGCCAGCAGTGCTAGCGGGGGGAACACAGATACGCAGTATTTT.

In its sample, this clonotype was seen a few times. The genes are TRBV12-3 or TRBV12-4 and TRBJ2-1; a possible D gene is TRBD2 (6 bases). The length of the CDR3 is 14 residues. V lost 7 bases to trimming and J lost 8 bases, with 18 bases between them. CDR3 nucleotide sequence: TGTGCCAGCACCACTAGCCAGGGTATGGATGAGCAGTTCTTC. It specifies CASTTSQGMDEQFF.

There are many counts of this clonotype. This rearrangement joins TRBV6-5 to TRBJ2-3, with 9 bases matching TRBD1. Trimming took 5 bases from V and 3 from J; bases not matched to a gene: 3. This CDR3 region has 14 residues. Germline CDR1 MNHEY, CDR2 SVGAGI. The CDR3 DNA reads TGTGCCAGCAGTAACGGACAGGGGACAGATACGCAGTATTTT. Protein product: CASSNGQGTDTQYF.

This clonotype was picked up a small number of times. The gene calls are TRBV15 and TRBJ2-5, with 8 positions matching TRBD1. Germline V gene lookup returns CDR1 LNHNV and CDR2 YYDKDF (reference sequence). CDR3 length: 19 amino acids. Trimming at V came to 0 bases and at J to 5 bases, leaving 17 bases not matched to a gene. The DNA of the CDR3 is TGTGCCACCAGCAGAGAGGGAAGGACAGGGCCTGGAAGCAGGGAGACCCAGTACTTC. It encodes CATSREGRTGPGSRETQYF. Variable domain in full (rest from reference TRBV15 and TRBJ2-5): DAMVIQNPRYQVTQFGKPVTLSCSQTLNHNVMYWYQQKSSQAPKLLFHYYDKDFNNEADTPDNFQSRRPNTSFCFLDIRSPGLGDTAMYLCATSREGRTGPGSRETQYFGPGTRLLVL.

This clonotype was counted a few times. J is TRBJ2-1 and V is TRBV29-1, with 8 bases aligning to TRBD2. Trimming at V came to 7 bases and at J to 7 bases, leaving 15 bases not matched to a gene. CDR1 SQVTM and CDR2 ANQGSEA come from the germline V gene. The length of the CDR3 is 15 residues. CDR3 region: CSAPTSGGPPNEQFF. In DNA form, the CDR3 reads TGCAGCGCTCCAACCTCGGGAGGGCCCCCGAATGAGCAGTTCTTC.

The chain carries TRBV7-8 and TRBJ1-5, with no clear D. Trimming stripped 4 bases from V and 2 bases from J, with 12 bases between. Germline CDR1 and CDR2: SGHVS and FQNEAQ. This CDR3 is 15 amino acids long. CDR3 sequence (DNA): TGTGCCAGCAGCTCCCGCTTAACGGGCAATCAGCCCCAGCATTTT. This translates into CASSSRLTGNQPQHF. The full variable domain, in which reference TRBV7-8 and TRBJ1-5 provide the parts outside the CDR3, is GAGVSQSPRYKVAKRGQDVALRCDPISGHVSLFWYQQALGQGPEFLTYFQNEAQLDKSGLPSDRFFAERPEGSVSTLKIQRTQQEDSAVYLCASSSRLTGNQPQHFGDGTRLSIL.